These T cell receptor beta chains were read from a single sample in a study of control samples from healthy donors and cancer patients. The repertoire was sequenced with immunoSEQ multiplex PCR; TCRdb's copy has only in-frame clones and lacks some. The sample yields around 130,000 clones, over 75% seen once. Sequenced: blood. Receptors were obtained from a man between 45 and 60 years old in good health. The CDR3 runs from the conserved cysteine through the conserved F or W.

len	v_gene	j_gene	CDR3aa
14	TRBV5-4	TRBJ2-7	CASSLGLSAGEQYF
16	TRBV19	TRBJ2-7	CASSDLGQGALYEQYF
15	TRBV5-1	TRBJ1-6	CARRWAGGDGSPLHF
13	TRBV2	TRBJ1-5	CASSVTRDQPQHF
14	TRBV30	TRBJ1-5	CAWSVGTASQPQHF
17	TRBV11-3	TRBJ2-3	CASSLAGGYLGTDTQYF
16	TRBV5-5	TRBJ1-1	CASSLRGGADSTEAFF
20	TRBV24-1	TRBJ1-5	CATSDFSRGQNFGVNQPQHF
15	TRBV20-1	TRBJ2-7	CSASGAPGGLYEQYF
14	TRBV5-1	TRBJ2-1	CATSEGTGANEQFF
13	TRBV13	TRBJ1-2	CASADRGDYGYTF
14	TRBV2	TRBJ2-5	CASSDQGTEETQYF
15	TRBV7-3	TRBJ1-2	CASSLYPDTSYGYTF
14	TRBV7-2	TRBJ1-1	CASSLSPWGTEAFF
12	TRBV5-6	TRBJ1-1	CASSLGSTEAFF
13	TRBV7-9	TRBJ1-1	CASSLVGGPEAFF
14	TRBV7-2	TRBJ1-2	CASSLGRDYYGYTF
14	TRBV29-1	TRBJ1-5	CSVRLGGGNQPQHF
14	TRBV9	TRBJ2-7	CASSVVRQSYEQYF
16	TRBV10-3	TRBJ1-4	CAISGEGPGAGEKLFF
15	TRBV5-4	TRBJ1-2	CASSSPRTASKGYTF
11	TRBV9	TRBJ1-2	CASSADYGYTF
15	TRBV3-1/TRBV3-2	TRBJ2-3	CASGHARVGGDTQYF
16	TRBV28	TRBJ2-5	CASSLKIRGNRETQYF